This entry is about one T cell receptor (beta chain). In the authors' methods: The authors estimated nucleated cell counts from reference gene primer amplification. Profiling relied on immunoSEQ multiplex PCR, and the TCRdb table lists in-frame clones only, not all of them. V and J calls plus clone size are reproduced from that table; the DNA served to infer D and trimming. The table includes a few hundred thousand clones, approximately 85% detected once. This sample is drawn from a study of blood T cell repertoires in COVID-19. The CDR3 spans 14 residues. V lost 1 base to trimming and J lost 7 bases, with 14 bases between them. From germline, CDR1 is LGHDT and CDR2 YNNKEL (reference sequence).

The rearrangement joins TRBV3-1 (or the pseudogene TRBV3-2) to TRBJ2-7; D is perhaps TRBD2 (5 bases). The TCR originated in a woman in her seventies with acute or convalescent COVID-19. Sequencing used peripheral blood. The chain's CDR3 is CASSQGLTRVEQYF. CDR3 DNA sequence: TGTGCCAGCAGCCAAGGGCTTACGCGGGTAGAGCAGTACTTC.